This T cell receptor (beta chain) was profiled in a study of CD8 T cells in ankylosing spondylitis. Study-wide results and limits: Some motif variants were previously reported in reactive arthritis synovial fluid and blood. A motif in TCR beta, a set of fewer than ten highly homologous variants, appeared characteristic of ankylosing spondylitis blood.

Regarding this clonotype: The antigen remains unidentified.

The authors made TCR beta libraries by quantitative 5'-RACE with molecular barcodes. MiXCR, applied by TCRdb to the 5' RACE reads, yields one record per CDR3 protein. The sample carries under 450,000 distinct CDR3 sequences, about a sixth recorded once. Germline V CDR1 and CDR2: DFQATT, SNEGSKA (reference sequence). With 4 bases removed from V and 6 bases from J, the gap between germline ends came to 13 bases. The length of the CDR3 is 13 residues. Sample: blood, either unsorted or a sorted T cell fraction (not recorded which). The sequence was obtained from a male donor with ankylosing spondylitis. This chain connects TRBV20-1 to TRBJ2-1; weak D call: TRBD1 (6 bases). The CDR3 loop reads CSAKATRGNEQFF. For the CDR3, the DNA is TGCAGTGCTAAGGCCACCAGGGGCAATGAGCAGTTCTTC.